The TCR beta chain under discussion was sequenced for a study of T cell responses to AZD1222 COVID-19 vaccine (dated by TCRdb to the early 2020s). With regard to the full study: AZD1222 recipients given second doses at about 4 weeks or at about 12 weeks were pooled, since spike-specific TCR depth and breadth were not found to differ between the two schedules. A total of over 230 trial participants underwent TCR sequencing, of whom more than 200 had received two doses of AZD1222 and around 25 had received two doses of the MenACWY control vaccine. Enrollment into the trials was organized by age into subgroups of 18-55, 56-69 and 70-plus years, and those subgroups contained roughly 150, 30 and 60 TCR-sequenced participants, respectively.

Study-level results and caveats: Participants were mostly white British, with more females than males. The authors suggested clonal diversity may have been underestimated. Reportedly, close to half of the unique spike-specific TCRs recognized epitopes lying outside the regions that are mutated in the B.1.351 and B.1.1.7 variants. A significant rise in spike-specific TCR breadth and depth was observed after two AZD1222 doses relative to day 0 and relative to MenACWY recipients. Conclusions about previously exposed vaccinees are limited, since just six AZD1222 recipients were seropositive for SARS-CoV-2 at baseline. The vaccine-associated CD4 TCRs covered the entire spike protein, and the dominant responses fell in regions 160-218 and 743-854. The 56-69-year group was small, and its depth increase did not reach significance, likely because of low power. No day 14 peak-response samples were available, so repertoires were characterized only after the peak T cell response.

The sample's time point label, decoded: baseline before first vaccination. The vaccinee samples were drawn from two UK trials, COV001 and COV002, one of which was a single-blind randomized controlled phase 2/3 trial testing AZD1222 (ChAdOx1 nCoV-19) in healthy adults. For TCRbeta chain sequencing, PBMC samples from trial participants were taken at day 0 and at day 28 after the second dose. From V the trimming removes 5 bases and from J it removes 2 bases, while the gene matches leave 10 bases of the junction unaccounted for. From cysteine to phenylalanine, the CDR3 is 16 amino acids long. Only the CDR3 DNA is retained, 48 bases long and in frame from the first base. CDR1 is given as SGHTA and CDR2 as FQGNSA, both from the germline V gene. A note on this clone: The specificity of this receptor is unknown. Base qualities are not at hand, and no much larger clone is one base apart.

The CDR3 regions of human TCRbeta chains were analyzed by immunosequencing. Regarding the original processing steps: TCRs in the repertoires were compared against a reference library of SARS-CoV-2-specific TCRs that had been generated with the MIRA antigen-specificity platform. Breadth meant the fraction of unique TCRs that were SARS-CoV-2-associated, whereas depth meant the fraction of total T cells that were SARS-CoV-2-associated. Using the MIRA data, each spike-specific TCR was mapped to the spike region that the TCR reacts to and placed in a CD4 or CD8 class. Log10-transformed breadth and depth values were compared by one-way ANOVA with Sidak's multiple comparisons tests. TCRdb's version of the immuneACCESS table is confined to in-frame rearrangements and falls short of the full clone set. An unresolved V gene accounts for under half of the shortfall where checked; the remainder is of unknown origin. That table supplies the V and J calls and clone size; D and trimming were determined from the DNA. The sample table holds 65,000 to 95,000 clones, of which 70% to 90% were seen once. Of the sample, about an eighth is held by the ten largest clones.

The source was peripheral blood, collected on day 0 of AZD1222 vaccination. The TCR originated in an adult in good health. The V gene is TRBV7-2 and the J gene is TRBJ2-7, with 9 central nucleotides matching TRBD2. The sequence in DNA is TGTGCCAGCAGCCCCAGCGGAGCGGGGGGAACCTACGAGCAGTACTTC. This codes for CASSPSGAGGTYEQYF.